This T cell receptor (beta chain) emerged from a study of T cell responses to AZD1222 COVID-19 vaccine (dated by TCRdb to about 2021). Turning to the overall study: A total of just over 230 trial participants underwent TCR sequencing, of whom 200 to 220 had received two doses of AZD1222 and 26 had received two doses of the MenACWY control vaccine. Enrollment into the trials was organized by age into subgroups of 18-55, 56-69 and 70-plus years, and those subgroups contained roughly 160, 29 and 62 TCR-sequenced participants, respectively. Results the study describes overall, beyond this receptor: Conclusions about previously exposed vaccinees were limited because only six or seven AZD1222 recipients were SARS-CoV-2 seropositive at baseline. Participants were mostly white British, with more females than males. The authors suggested clonal diversity may have been underestimated. Because no day 14 peak-response samples were available, the repertoires could be characterized only after the peak T cell response. In the small 56-69-year group, the increase in depth fell short of significance, most likely because of low power. CD4 TCRs associated with the vaccine covered the entire spike protein, and the dominant responses were in regions 160-218 and 743-854. Nearly half of unique spike-specific TCRs reportedly recognized epitopes outside regions mutated in the B.1.351 and B.1.1.7 variants. Spike-specific TCR breadth and depth rose significantly after two AZD1222 doses compared with day 0 and with MenACWY recipients.

Reading from cysteine to phenylalanine, the CDR3 counts 12 amino acids. CDR3 DNA is the only sequence kept; it has 36 bases, read in frame from the first base. The germline V gene gives CDR1 as SQVTM and CDR2 as ANQGSEA. At the junction V is shortened by 7 bases and J by 0 bases, with 9 bases in between. Explained via the paper, the time point label denotes: about 28 days (+/-7) after the second vaccine dose. AZD1222 recipients with second doses at about 4 weeks or about 12 weeks were pooled, because spike-specific TCR depth and breadth did not differ between schedules. Samples from vaccinated people were obtained from the UK trials COV001 and COV002, which included a single-blind randomized controlled phase 2/3 trial of AZD1222 (ChAdOx1 nCoV-19) in healthy adults. For TCRbeta chain sequencing, PBMC samples were collected from trial participants at day 0 and at day 28 after the second dose. About this clone: What antigen it recognizes has not been identified. Base quality data are lacking; no much larger clone is found one base away.

The CDR3 regions of human TCRbeta chains were analyzed by immunosequencing. The published analysis was carried out like this. Repertoire TCRs were matched against a reference library of SARS-CoV-2-specific TCRs generated with the MIRA antigen-specificity platform. Breadth meant the fraction of unique TCRs that were SARS-CoV-2-associated, whereas depth meant the fraction of total T cells that were SARS-CoV-2-associated. Using the MIRA data, every spike-specific TCR was mapped to the spike region that the TCR reacted to and assigned to either a CD4 or a CD8 class. Log10-transformed breadth and depth values were compared by one-way ANOVA with Sidak's multiple comparisons tests. The clones in this table, taken by TCRdb from immuneACCESS, are in-frame only. Not every clone is retained; where verified, under half of the shortfall comes from an unresolved V gene, and the cause of the rest is unknown. For V, J and clone size, that table is used; D and trimming come from the DNA. Recorded for this sample are about 160,000 clones; approximately 88% of them occurred a single time. The top ten clonotypes cover about 4.3% of the sample.

The chain links TRBV29-1 with TRBJ1-1; the D gene is perhaps TRBD1, on 5 matching bases. The starting material was peripheral blood, obtained 28 days after the second AZD1222 dose. This receptor was taken from an adult who received the AZD1222 COVID-19 vaccine. CDR3 region: CSARDLNTEAFF. The sequence in DNA is TGCAGCGCTCGGGACCTGAACACTGAAGCTTTCTTT.